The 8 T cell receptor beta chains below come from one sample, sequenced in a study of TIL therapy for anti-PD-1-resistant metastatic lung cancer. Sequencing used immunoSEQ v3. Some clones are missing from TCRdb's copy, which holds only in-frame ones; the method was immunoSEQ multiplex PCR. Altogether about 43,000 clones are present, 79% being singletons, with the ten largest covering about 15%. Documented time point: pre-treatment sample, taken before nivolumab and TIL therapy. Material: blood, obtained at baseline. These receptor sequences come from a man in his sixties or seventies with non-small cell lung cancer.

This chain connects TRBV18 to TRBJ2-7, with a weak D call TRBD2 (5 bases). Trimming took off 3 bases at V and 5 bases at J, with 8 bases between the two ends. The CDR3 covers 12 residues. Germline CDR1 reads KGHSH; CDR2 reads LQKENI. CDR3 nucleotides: TGTGCCAGCTCACCTGAGGGAAACGAGCAGTACTTC. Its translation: CASSPEGNEQYF. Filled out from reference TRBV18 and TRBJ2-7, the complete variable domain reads NAGVMQNPRHLVRRRGQEARLRCSPMKGHSHVYWYRQLPEEGLKFMVYLQKENIIDESGMPKERFSAEFPKEGPSILRIQQVVRGDSAAYFCASSPEGNEQYFGPGTRLTVT.

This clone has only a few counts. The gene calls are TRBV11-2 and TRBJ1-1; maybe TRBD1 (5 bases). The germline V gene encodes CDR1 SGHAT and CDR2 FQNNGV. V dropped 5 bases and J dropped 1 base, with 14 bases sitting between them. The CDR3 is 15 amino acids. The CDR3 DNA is TGTGCCAGCAGCCCGCGGGACGGAGCGAACACTGAAGCTTTCTTT. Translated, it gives CASSPRDGANTEAFF.

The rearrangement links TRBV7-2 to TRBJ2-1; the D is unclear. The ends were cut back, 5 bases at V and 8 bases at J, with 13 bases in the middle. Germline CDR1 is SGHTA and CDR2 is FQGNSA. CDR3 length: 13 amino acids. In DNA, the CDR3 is TGTGCCAGCAGCCAATCGAGGATCGATGAGCAGTTCTTC. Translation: CASSQSRIDEQFF.

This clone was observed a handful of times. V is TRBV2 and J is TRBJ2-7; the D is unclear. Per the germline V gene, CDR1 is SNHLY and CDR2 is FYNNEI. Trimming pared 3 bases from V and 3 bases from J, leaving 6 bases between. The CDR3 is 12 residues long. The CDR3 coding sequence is TGTGCCAGCAGTGACACCAGCTACGAGCAGTACTTC. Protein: CASSDTSYEQYF.

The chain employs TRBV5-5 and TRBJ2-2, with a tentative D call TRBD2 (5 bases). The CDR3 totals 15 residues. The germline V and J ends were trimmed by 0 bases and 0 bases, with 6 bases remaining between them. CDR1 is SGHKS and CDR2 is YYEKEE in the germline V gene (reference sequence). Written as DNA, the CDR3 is TGTGCCAGCAGCTTGGGGACTTCGAACACCGGGGAGCTGTTTTTT. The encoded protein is CASSLGTSNTGELFF.

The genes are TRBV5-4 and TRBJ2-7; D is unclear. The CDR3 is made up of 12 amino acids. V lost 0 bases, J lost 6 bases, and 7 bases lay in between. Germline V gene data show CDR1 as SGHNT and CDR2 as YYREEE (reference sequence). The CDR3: CASSLDSSEQYF. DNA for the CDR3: TGTGCCAGCAGCTTGGATAGCTCCGAGCAGTACTTC.

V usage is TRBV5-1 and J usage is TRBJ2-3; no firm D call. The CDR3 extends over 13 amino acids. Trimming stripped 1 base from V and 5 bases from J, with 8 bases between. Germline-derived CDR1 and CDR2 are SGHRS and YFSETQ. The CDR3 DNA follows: TGCGCCAGCAGCTTGCCCGGAAAAGATACGCAGTATTTT. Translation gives CASSLPGKDTQYF.

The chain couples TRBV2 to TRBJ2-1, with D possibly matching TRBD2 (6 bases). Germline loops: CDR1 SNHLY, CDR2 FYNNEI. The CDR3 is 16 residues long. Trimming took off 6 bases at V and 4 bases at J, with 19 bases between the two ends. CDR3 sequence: CASSGIGIGGYNEQFF. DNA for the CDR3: TGTGCCAGCAGCGGTATAGGGATCGGGGGATACAATGAGCAGTTCTTC.